The 9 T cell receptor beta chains presented below share a single source sample, sequenced in a study of Graves' ophthalmopathy and Graves' hyperthyroidism. The authors amplified TCR beta CDR3 regions, and they did so from RNA transcripts for repertoire sequencing. Following a first-round RT-PCR that used HTBI primers, a second-round multiplex PCR was carried out. TCRdb called the multiplex PCR reads again in MiXCR, with one record for every CDR3 protein. The table lists 740,000 or so distinct CDR3 sequences, about 44% of them singletons, with approximately 43% in the top ten. The sample taken for sequencing was peripheral blood. These receptors were obtained from an adult man with Graves' ophthalmopathy.

This clonotype showed up many times. The rearrangement joins TRBV7-2 to TRBJ1-2; D gene ambiguous. V was shortened by 0 bases and J by 0 bases, with 8 bases between the two germline ends. The CDR3 sequence is 15 residues long. CDR1 and CDR2 (germline): SGHTA, FQGNSA. CDR3 in DNA: TGTGCCAGCAGCTTAGCAGGCACCGCTAACTATGGCTACACCTTC. Its protein is CASSLAGTANYGYTF.

The J gene is TRBJ1-5, the V gene TRBV20-1; the match to TRBD1 covers 7 bases. The CDR3 consists of 13 residues. Germline CDR1 is DFQATT and CDR2 is SNEGSKA (reference sequence). The V gene end was trimmed by 5 bases and the J gene end by 4 bases; junction bases not matched to a gene: 5. The CDR3 region has the DNA TGCAGTGCTGGGGGACAGATAAATCAGCCCCAGCATTTT. The encoded protein is CSAGGQINQPQHF.

This clonotype was seen ten or more times. V usage is TRBV29-1 and J usage is TRBJ1-2; 7 bases are shared with TRBD1. This CDR3 has 15 residues. Losses at the gene ends were 0 bases for V and 2 bases for J; bases not matched to a gene: 6. In germline, CDR1 is SQVTM, CDR2 ANQGSEA. The CDR3 sequence is CSVEDETGLNYGYTF. In DNA, the CDR3 is TGCAGCGTTGAAGATGAGACAGGGTTAAACTATGGCTACACCTTC.

This clonotype turned up a few times. J is TRBJ1-1 and V is TRBV5-6, with 7 bases matching TRBD1. The CDR3 is 14 residues long. Germline V gene sequence: CDR1 SGHDT, CDR2 YYEEEE. The junction had 6 bases not matched to a gene; V was cut back by 4 bases and J by 3 bases. The CDR3 coding sequence is TGTGCCAGCAGCCTGACAGGGTCGGACACTGAAGCTTTCTTT. Amino acids: CASSLTGSDTEAFF.

This chain links TRBV20-1 with TRBJ2-7; 9 positions agree with TRBD1. V lost 6 bases, J lost 6 bases, and 9 bases stayed unmatched. The CDR3 consists of 13 residues. The germline CDR1 and CDR2 sequences are DFQATT and SNEGSKA (reference sequence). DNA for the CDR3: TGCAGTGCGGACGACAGGGGGAGAGTCGAGCAGTACTTC. Translating it yields CSADDRGRVEQYF.

CDR3 residues: CASSSWTAGDEQYF. DNA of the CDR3: TGTGCCAGCAGCTCGTGGACCGCAGGGGACGAGCAGTACTTC. The V and J genes are TRBV7-3 and TRBJ2-7, with a weak D call TRBD1 (6 bases). CDR3 length equals 14 residues. Germline assignment: CDR1 SGHTA and CDR2 FQGTGA. V lost 4 bases to trimming and J lost 5 bases, with 15 bases between them.

At least ten counts were recorded for this clonotype. A read error may produce the germline difference seen at one junction end. This chain links TRBV19 with TRBJ2-7; 10 bases are a match to TRBD2. CDR1 LNHDA and CDR2 SQIVND come from the germline V gene (reference sequence). The CDR3 is 11 residues long. CDR3 in amino acids: CASSVSGRIVF. CDR3 sequence (DNA): TGTGCCAGTAGTGTTAGCGGGAGGATCGTCTTC.

This clonotype has a handful of counts. This chain connects TRBV7-9 to TRBJ2-2; 9 bases line up with TRBD1. The J segment lost 2 bases and the V segment lost 0 bases, leaving 1 base of the junction unmatched. The CDR3 is 16 amino acids. CDR1 and CDR2 (germline): SEHNR, FQNEAQ (reference sequence). In DNA form, the CDR3 reads TGTGCCAGCAGCTTAGCGGGACAGGGAAACACCGGGGAGCTGTTTTTT. This sequence encodes CASSLAGQGNTGELFF.

This clonotype appeared a single time. This may come from a read error, since a much larger clone is one base off. The rearrangement links TRBV7-9 to TRBJ2-2; no clear D. The CDR3 covers 15 residues. Germline CDR1 and CDR2: SEHNR and FQNEAQ (reference sequence). The CDR3 nucleotides are TGTGCCGGCAGCCCAACGACACCCATGGGCGGGGAGCTGTTTTTT. As protein: CAGSPTTPMGGELFF.